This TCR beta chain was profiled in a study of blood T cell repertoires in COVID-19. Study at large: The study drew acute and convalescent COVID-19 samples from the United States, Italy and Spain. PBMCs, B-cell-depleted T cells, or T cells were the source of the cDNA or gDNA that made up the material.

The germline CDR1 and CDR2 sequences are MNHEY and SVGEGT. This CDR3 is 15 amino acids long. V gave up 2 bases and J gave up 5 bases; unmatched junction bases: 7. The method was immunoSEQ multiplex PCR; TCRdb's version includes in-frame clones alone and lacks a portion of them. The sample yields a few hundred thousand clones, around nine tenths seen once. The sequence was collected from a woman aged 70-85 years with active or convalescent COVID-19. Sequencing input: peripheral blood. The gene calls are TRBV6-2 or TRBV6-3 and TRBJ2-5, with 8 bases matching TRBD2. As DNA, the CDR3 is TGTGCCAGCAGTTACGAACGGACTAGCCGCGAGACCCAGTACTTC. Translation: CASSYERTSRETQYF.